These 8 T cell receptor beta chains came from one sample sequenced in a study of PD-1 blockade in classical Hodgkin lymphoma. Described time point: newly diagnosed, previously untreated cHL patient sample. Here immunoSEQ multiplex PCR was the method, and the copy in TCRdb shows in-frame clones only, minus some. The sample has some 70,000 clones, 93% seen once. The sequenced material came from peripheral blood mononuclear cells (PBMCs). The origin of the receptors is a human donor with classical Hodgkin lymphoma.

V is TRBV6-6 and J is TRBJ1-3; D call uncertain. CDR3 size: 14 residues. Germline assignment: CDR1 MNHNY and CDR2 SVGAGI (reference sequence). With 8 bases removed from V and 4 bases from J, the gap between germline ends came to 15 bases. This CDR3 reads CASGSSPEGNTIYF. The CDR3 DNA reads as TGTGCCAGCGGGTCCTCCCCGGAGGGAAACACCATATATTTT.

This clone was observed once. One junction end disagrees with the germline gene, perhaps due to a read error. This chain connects TRBV7-2 to TRBJ2-4; 10 nucleotides align to TRBD2. The CDR3 totals 14 residues. Germline V gene data show CDR1 as SGHTA and CDR2 as FQGNSA. Here the CDR3 reads CASSSPIAGGHRDF. CDR3 coding DNA: TGTGCCAGCAGCTCACCAATAGCGGGAGGCCATAGGGACTTC.

The chain joins TRBV7-6 to TRBJ1-1; tentative D call: TRBD1 (5 bases). Germline V gene lookup returns CDR1 SGHVS and CDR2 FNYEAQ. The CDR3 has 13 amino acids. Trimming cost V 7 bases and J 5 bases, with 14 bases left between them. CDR3 sequence reads: CASTIGVGTEAFF. CDR3 DNA: TGTGCCAGCACCATAGGGGTTGGGACTGAAGCTTTCTTT.

The chain joins TRBV10-1 to TRBJ2-7; D unresolved. Germline lookup yields CDR1 WNHNN and CDR2 SYGVQD (reference sequence). This CDR3 is built from 11 residues. V dropped 9 bases and J dropped 5 bases, with 11 bases sitting between them. The CDR3 loop is CASSKGDEQYF. The DNA for the CDR3 is TGCGCCAGTTCCAAGGGTGACGAGCAGTACTTC.

This chain links TRBV29-1 with TRBJ1-1, with unresolved D. This CDR3 is built from 13 residues. CDR1 SQVTM and CDR2 ANQGSEA come from the germline V gene. V was pared by 3 bases and J by 0 bases, with 8 bases between. The DNA for the CDR3 is TGCAGCGTTGAGCCTCTAATGAACACTGAAGCTTTCTTT. As protein: CSVEPLMNTEAFF.

The rearrangement uses TRBV28 and TRBJ2-7; TRBD2 aligns across 7 bases. The germline V gene encodes CDR1 MDHEN and CDR2 SYDVKM. The CDR3 contains 15 residues. After removal of 1 base from V and 6 bases from J, the junction contained 9 bases not matched to a gene. This CDR3 reads CASSLSPSGGVEQYF. DNA for the CDR3: TGTGCCAGCAGTTTATCCCCCTCTGGGGGGGTCGAGCAGTACTTC.

This chain uses TRBV2 with TRBJ2-3, with D unclear. This CDR3 has 12 amino acids. The germline gives CDR1 SNHLY, CDR2 FYNNEI. V gave up 4 bases and J gave up 4 bases, with 6 bases separating them. Here the CDR3 DNA reads TGTGCCAGCAGTGTGGTTCCAGATACGCAGTATTTT. It translates to CASSVVPDTQYF.

Only one count was recorded for this clone. The chain uses TRBV6-1 and TRBJ1-1; a weak D match, TRBD1 (5 bases). V was pared by 6 bases and J by 2 bases, with 10 bases between. This CDR3 has 13 residues. Germline CDR1 is MNHNS and CDR2 is SASEGT. The chain's CDR3 is CASSRDRNTEAFF. In DNA, the CDR3 is TGTGCCAGCAGCCGCGACAGAAACACTGAAGCTTTCTTT.